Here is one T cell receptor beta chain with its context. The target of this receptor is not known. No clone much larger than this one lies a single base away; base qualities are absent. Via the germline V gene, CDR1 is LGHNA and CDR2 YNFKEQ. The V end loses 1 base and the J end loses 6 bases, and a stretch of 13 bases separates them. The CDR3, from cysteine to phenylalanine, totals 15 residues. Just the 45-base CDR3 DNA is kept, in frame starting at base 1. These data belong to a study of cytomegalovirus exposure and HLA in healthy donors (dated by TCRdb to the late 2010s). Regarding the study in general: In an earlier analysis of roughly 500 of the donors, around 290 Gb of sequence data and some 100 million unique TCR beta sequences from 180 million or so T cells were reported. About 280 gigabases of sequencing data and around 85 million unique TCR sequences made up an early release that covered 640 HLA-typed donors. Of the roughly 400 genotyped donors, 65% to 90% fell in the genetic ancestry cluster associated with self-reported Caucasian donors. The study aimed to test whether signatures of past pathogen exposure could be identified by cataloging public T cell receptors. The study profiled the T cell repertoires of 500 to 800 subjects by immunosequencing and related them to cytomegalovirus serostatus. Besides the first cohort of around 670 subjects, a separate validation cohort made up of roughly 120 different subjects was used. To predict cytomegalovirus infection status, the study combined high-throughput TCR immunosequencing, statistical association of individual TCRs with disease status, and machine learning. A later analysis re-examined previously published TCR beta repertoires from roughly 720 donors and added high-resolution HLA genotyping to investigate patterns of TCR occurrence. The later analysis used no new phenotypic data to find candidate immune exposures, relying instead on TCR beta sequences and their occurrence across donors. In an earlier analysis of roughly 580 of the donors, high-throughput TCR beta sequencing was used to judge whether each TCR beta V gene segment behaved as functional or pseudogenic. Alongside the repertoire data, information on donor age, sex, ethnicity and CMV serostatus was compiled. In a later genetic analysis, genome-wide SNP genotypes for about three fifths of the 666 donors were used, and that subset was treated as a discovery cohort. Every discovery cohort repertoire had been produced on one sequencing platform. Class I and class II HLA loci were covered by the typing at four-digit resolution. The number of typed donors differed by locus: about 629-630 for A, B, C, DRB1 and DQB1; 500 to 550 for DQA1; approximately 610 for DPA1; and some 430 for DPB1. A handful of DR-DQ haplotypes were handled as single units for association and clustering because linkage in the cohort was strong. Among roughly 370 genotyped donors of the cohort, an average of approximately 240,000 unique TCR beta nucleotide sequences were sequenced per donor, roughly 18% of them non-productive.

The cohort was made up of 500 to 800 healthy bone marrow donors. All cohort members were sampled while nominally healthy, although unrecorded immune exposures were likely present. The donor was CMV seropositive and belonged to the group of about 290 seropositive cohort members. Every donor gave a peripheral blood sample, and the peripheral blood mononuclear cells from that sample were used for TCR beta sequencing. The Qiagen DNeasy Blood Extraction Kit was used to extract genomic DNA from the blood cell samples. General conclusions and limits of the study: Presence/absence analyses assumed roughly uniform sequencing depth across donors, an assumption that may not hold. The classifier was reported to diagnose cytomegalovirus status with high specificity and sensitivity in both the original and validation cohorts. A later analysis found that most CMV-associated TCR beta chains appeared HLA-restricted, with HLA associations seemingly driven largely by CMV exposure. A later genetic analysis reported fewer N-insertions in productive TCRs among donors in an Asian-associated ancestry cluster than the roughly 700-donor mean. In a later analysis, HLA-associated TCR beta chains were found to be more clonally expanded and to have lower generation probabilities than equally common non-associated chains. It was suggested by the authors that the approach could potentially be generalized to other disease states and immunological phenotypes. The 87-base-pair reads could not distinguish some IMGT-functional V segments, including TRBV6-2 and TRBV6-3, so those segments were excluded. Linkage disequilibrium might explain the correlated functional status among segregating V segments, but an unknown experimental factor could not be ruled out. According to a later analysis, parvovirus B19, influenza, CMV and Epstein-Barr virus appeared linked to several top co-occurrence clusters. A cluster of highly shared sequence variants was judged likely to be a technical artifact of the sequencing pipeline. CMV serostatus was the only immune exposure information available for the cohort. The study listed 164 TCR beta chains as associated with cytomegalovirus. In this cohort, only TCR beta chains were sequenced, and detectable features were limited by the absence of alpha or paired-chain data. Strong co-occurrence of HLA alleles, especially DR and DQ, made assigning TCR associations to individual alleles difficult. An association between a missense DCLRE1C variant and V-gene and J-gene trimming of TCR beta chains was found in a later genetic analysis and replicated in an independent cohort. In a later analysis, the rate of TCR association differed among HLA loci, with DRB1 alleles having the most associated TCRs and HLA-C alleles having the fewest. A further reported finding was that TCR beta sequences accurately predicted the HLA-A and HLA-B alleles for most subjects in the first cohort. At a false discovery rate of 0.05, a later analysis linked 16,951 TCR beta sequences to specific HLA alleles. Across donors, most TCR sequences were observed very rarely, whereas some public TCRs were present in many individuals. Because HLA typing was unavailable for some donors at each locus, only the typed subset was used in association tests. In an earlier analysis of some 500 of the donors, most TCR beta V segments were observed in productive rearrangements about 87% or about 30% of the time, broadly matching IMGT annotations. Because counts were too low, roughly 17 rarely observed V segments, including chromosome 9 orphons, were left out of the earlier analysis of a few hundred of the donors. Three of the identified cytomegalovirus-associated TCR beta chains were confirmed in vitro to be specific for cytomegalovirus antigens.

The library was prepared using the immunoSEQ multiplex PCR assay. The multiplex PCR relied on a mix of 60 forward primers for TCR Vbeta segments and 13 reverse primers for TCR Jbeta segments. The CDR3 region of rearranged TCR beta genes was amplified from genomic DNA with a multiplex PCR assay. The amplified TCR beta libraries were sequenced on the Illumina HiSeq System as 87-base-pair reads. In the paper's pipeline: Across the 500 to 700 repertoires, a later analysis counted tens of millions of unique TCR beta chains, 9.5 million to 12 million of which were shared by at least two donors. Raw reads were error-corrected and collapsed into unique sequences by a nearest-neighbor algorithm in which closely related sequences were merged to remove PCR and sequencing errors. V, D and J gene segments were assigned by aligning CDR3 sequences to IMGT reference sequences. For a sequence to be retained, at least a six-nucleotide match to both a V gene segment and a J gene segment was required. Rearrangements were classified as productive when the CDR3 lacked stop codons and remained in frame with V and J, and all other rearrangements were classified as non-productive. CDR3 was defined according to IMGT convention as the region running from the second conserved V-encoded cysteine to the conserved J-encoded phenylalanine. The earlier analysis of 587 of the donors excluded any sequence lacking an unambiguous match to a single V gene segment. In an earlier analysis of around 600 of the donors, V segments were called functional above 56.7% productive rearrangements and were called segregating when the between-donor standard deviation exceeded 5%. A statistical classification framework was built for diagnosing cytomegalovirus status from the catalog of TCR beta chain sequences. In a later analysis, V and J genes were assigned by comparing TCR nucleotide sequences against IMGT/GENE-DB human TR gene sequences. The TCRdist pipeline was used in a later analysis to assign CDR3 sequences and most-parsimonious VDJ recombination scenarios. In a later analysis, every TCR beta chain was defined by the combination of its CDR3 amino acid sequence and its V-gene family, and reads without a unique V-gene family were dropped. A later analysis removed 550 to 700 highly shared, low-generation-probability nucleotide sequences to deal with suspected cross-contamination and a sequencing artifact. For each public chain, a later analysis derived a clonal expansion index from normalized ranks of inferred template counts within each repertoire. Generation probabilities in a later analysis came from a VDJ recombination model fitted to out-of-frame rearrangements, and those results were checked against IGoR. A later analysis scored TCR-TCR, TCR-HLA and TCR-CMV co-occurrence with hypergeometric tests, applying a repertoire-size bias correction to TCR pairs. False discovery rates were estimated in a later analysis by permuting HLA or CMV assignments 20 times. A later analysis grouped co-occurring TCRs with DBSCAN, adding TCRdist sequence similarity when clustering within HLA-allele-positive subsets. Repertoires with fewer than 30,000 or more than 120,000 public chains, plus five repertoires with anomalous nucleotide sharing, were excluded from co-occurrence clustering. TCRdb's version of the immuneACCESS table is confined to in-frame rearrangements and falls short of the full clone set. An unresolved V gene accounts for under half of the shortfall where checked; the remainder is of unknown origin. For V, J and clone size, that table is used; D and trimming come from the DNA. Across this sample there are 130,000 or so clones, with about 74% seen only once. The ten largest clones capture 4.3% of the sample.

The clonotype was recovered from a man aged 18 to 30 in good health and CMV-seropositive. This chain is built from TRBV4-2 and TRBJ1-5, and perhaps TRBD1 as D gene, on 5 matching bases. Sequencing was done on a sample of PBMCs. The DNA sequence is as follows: TGTGCCAGCAGCCAAGTATCAGAAGGGGTTCAGCCCCAGCATTTT. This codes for CASSQVSEGVQPQHF.